The 28 T cell receptor beta chains below all came from one sample that was sequenced in a study of blood T cell repertoires in COVID-19. Profiled with immunoSEQ multiplex PCR; TCRdb holds only in-frame clones, not every one. Of 100,000 or so clones in the sample, over 75% were seen once. Material: peripheral blood. These receptors all stem from a woman aged 30 to 39 with acute or convalescent COVID-19.

The chain carries TRBV30 and TRBJ1-1, with D unresolved. Between the trimmed V and J ends, which lost 2 bases and 1 base, there was a span of 5 bases. Germline V lookup: CDR1 GTSNPN, CDR2 SVGIG (reference sequence). The CDR3 has 12 residues. The CDR3 nucleotides are TGTGCCTGGAGTACACCGAACACTGAAGCTTTCTTT. Amino acids: CAWSTPNTEAFF.

This clone appeared a single time. The genes are TRBV5-6 and TRBJ1-5; the match to TRBD1 covers 7 bases. This CDR3 region has 14 residues. Germline assignment: CDR1 SGHDT and CDR2 YYEEEE. Germline trimming cut 1 base from V and 5 bases from J; bases unmatched to any gene: 3. The chain's CDR3 is CASSLKTGHQPQHF. The CDR3 nucleotides read TGTGCCAGCAGCTTGAAGACAGGGCATCAGCCCCAGCATTTT.

The chain is built from TRBV28 and TRBJ2-7; D is possibly TRBD1 (5 bases). Germline CDR1 reads MDHEN; CDR2 reads SYDVKM. The CDR3 consists of 16 residues. Trimming shortened V by 5 bases and J by 3 bases, and 20 bases separated the two germline ends. In nucleotides, the CDR3 is TGTGCCAGCAGTCTCCTTCCACAGGCCCTAAGCTACGAGCAGTACTTC. Translation: CASSLLPQALSYEQYF.

J is TRBJ2-1 and V is TRBV7-8, with 8 bases lining up with TRBD2. V shed 3 bases, J shed 3 bases, and the junction held 7 bases outside the gene matches. CDR3 length equals 16 residues. Germline-derived CDR1 and CDR2 are SGHVS and FQNEAQ. Written as DNA, the CDR3 is TGTGCCAGCAGCTTCCACCCGGGACTAGTCTACAATGAGCAGTTCTTC. Translation gives CASSFHPGLVYNEQFF.

CDR3 sequence reads: CASSDPSGGGDEQFF. CDR3 DNA sequence: TGCGCCAGCAGCGACCCCAGCGGGGGTGGGGATGAGCAGTTCTTC. This chain joins TRBV5-1 and TRBJ2-1, with 8 bases identical to TRBD2. Looked up from germline, CDR1 is SGHRS and CDR2 is YFSETQ. The CDR3 totals 15 residues. The V and J ends lost 4 bases and 8 bases, in that order; junction bases with no gene match: 11. The variable domain in full, with the rest retrieved from reference TRBV5-1 and TRBJ2-1, is KAGVTQTPRYLIKTRGQQVTLSCSPISGHRSVSWYQQTPGQGLQFLFEYFSETQRNKGNFPGRFSGRQFSNSRSEMNVSTLELGDSALYLCASSDPSGGGDEQFFGPGTRLTVL.

The chain recombines TRBV5-1 with TRBJ2-1; 8 bases line up with TRBD1. The CDR3 spans 16 residues. Per the germline V gene, CDR1 is SGHRS and CDR2 is YFSETQ. Trimming removed 0 bases from V and 9 bases from J; junction bases left unmatched: 11. The CDR3 coding sequence is TGCGCCAGCAGCTTGGGTCTTTCAGGGGGCTACGGTGAGCAGTTCTTC. Translating gives CASSLGLSGGYGEQFF. Full variable domain (outside the CDR3, taken from reference TRBV5-1 and TRBJ2-1): KAGVTQTPRYLIKTRGQQVTLSCSPISGHRSVSWYQQTPGQGLQFLFEYFSETQRNKGNFPGRFSGRQFSNSRSEMNVSTLELGDSALYLCASSLGLSGGYGEQFFGPGTRLTVL.

This chain joins TRBV19 and TRBJ1-5; 7 nucleotides match TRBD1. With V trimmed by 3 bases and J by 3 bases, 8 bases remained unmatched. Germline V gene lookup returns CDR1 LNHDA and CDR2 SQIVND (reference sequence). The CDR3 is 16 amino acids. CDR3 DNA: TGTGCCAGTAGTATTGAGGGGGCTTGGGACAATCAGCCCCAGCATTTT. The encoded protein is CASSIEGAWDNQPQHF.

This chain uses TRBV18 with TRBJ2-5; D remains unclear. Germline V gene data show CDR1 as KGHSH and CDR2 as LQKENI. Trimming removed 1 base at V and 1 base at J, with 7 bases between. This CDR3 has 14 amino acids. CDR3 in DNA: TGTGCCAGCTCACCACGAACGGTCCAAGAGACCCAGTACTTC. Amino acid sequence: CASSPRTVQETQYF.

The J gene is TRBJ1-1, the V gene TRBV7-8, with 7 positions matching TRBD1. The CDR3 runs 16 residues. V dropped 2 bases and J dropped 0; count of bases not matched to a gene: 6. Germline values: CDR1 SGHVS, CDR2 FQNEAQ. In DNA form, the CDR3 reads TGTGCCAGCAGCTTACCCGGGACAGTCATGAACACTGAAGCTTTCTTT. This sequence encodes CASSLPGTVMNTEAFF. Supplemented by reference TRBV7-8 and TRBJ1-1, the full variable domain reads GAGVSQSPRYKVAKRGQDVALRCDPISGHVSLFWYQQALGQGPEFLTYFQNEAQLDKSGLPSDRFFAERPEGSVSTLKIQRTQQEDSAVYLCASSLPGTVMNTEAFFGQGTRLTVV.

The chain employs TRBV6-5 and TRBJ2-7; D might be TRBD2 (5 bases). Trimming removed 6 bases from V and 5 bases from J, with 14 bases in between. Per germline, CDR1 MNHEY and CDR2 SVGAGI. CDR3 length: 13 amino acids. CDR3 nucleotides: TGTGCCAGCAGACCGACCGGGATGGACGAGCAGTACTTC. Its protein product is CASRPTGMDEQYF.

This clone was picked up one time. The V and J genes are TRBV7-9 and TRBJ1-1; D possibly corresponds to TRBD1 (6 bases). Per germline, CDR1 SEHNR and CDR2 FQNEAQ (reference sequence). The ends were cut back, 0 bases at V and 4 bases at J, with 12 bases in the middle. This CDR3 is 15 amino acids long. CDR3 sequence reads: CASSLAGGPSTEAFF. As DNA, the CDR3 is TGTGCCAGCAGCTTAGCGGGGGGGCCGAGCACTGAAGCTTTCTTT.

The chain employs TRBV28 and TRBJ1-5; D not resolved. The CDR3 is 14 amino acids. Trimming removed 5 bases at V and 2 bases at J, with 10 bases between. Germline CDR1 reads MDHEN; CDR2 reads SYDVKM. The CDR3 sequence: CASSEGGRNQPQHF. In DNA form, the CDR3 reads TGTGCCAGCAGTGAGGGAGGACGCAATCAGCCCCAGCATTTT. Complete variable domain (other parts from reference TRBV28 and TRBJ1-5): DVKVTQSSRYLVKRTGEKVFLECVQDMDHENMFWYRQDPGLGLRLIYFSYDVKMKEKGDIPEGYSVSREKKERFSLILESASTNQTSMYLCASSEGGRNQPQHFGDGTRLSIL.

The chain couples TRBV2 to TRBJ1-2; no definite D call. Germline values: CDR1 SNHLY, CDR2 FYNNEI. Trimming took off 4 bases at V and 4 bases at J, with 13 bases between the two ends. This CDR3 is built from 14 residues. The CDR3 coding sequence is TGTGCCAGCAGTGTGGGCCCGGAGGGCTATGGCTACACCTTC. It specifies CASSVGPEGYGYTF. Supplemented by reference TRBV2 and TRBJ1-2, the full variable domain reads EPEVTQTPSHQVTQMGQEVILRCVPISNHLYFYWYRQILGQKVEFLVSFYNNEISEKSEIFDDQFSVERPDGSNFTLKIRSTKLEDSAMYFCASSVGPEGYGYTFGSGTRLTVV.

This clone has a handful of counts. The V and J genes are TRBV19 and TRBJ1-5; 8 bases fit TRBD1. The trim removed 5 bases at V and 0 bases at J, leaving 6 bases unmatched. The CDR3 extends over 16 amino acids. Per the germline V gene, CDR1 is LNHDA and CDR2 is SQIVND (reference sequence). The CDR3 sequence is CASSDIRGLSNQPQHF. CDR3 sequence (DNA): TGTGCCAGTAGTGACATCAGGGGGCTTAGCAATCAGCCCCAGCATTTT.

The chain couples TRBV5-6 to TRBJ1-1, with TRBD1 identical over 7 bases. In germline, CDR1 is SGHDT, CDR2 YYEEEE. The V and J ends lost 3 bases and 1 base, in that order; junction bases with no gene match: 9. CDR3 length: 16 residues. CDR3 in amino acids: CASSSYRGLTNTEAFF. CDR3 DNA sequence: TGTGCCAGCAGCTCGTACAGGGGACTGACGAACACTGAAGCTTTCTTT. Using reference TRBV5-6 and TRBJ1-1 for the parts outside the CDR3, the full variable domain is DAGVTQSPTHLIKTRGQQVTLRCSPKSGHDTVSWYQQALGQGPQFIFQYYEEEERQRGNFPDRFSGHQFPNYSSELNVNALLLGDSALYLCASSSYRGLTNTEAFFGQGTRLTVV.

The CDR3 reads CASSQEGGEDTQYF. DNA for the CDR3: TGCGCCAGCAGCCAAGAGGGAGGGGAAGATACGCAGTATTTT. This chain connects TRBV4-1 to TRBJ2-3; 7 bases are shared with TRBD2. CDR1 is MGHRA and CDR2 is YSYEKL in the germline V gene. The CDR3 spans 14 residues. V lost 0 bases and J lost 5; bases outside the gene matches: 2.

V is TRBV18 and J is TRBJ1-2; possibly TRBD1 for D (6 bases). CDR3 length equals 16 residues. Trimming stripped 2 bases from V and 6 bases from J, with 19 bases between. CDR1 KGHSH and CDR2 LQKENI come from the germline V gene. The CDR3 sequence is CASSPSAGALGDGYTF. The CDR3 DNA reads TGTGCCAGCTCACCATCTGCAGGGGCACTCGGAGATGGCTACACCTTC.

The rearrangement uses TRBV12-5 and TRBJ2-7, with TRBD1 identical over 7 bases. CDR1 and CDR2 (germline): LGHNT, FRNRAP. Trimming took 2 bases from V and 4 from J; bases not matched to a gene: 2. The CDR3 sequence is 13 residues long. The CDR3 DNA follows: TGTGCTAGTGGTTTGACGACAGGGTACGAGCAGTACTTC. This encodes CASGLTTGYEQYF. The variable domain in full, with the rest retrieved from reference TRBV12-5 and TRBJ2-7, is DARVTQTPRHKVTEMGQEVTMRCQPILGHNTVFWYRQTMMQGLELLAYFRNRAPLDDSGMPKDRFSAEMPDATLATLKIQPSEPRDSAVYFCASGLTTGYEQYFGPGTRLTVT.

This chain connects TRBV28 to TRBJ2-7; a weak D match, TRBD1 (7 bases). V lost 1 base to trimming and J lost 6 bases, with 25 bases between them. The germline V gene has CDR1 MDHEN and CDR2 SYDVKM. The CDR3 sequence is 18 residues long. CDR3 in amino acids: CASSLLEGARLEVSEQYF. CDR3 DNA sequence: TGTGCCAGCAGTTTATTAGAGGGGGCGAGACTAGAAGTGAGCGAGCAGTACTTC.

The rearrangement uses TRBV29-1 and TRBJ1-1, with D unresolved. The germline V gene has CDR1 SQVTM and CDR2 ANQGSEA. There are 11 residues in the CDR3. V shed 6 bases and J shed 6 bases, with 11 bases lying between them. CDR3 sequence reads: CSVYSGAEAFF. CDR3 DNA sequence: TGCAGCGTGTACAGCGGGGCTGAAGCTTTCTTT. The full variable domain, completed using reference TRBV29-1 and TRBJ1-1, is SAVISQKPSRDICQRGTSLTIQCQVDSQVTMMFWYRQQPGQSLTLIATANQGSEATYESGFVIDKFPISRPNLTFSTLTVSNMSPEDSSIYLCSVYSGAEAFFGQGTRLTVV.

This chain connects TRBV11-1 to TRBJ1-1, with D perhaps TRBD1 (6 bases). Germline V gene lookup returns CDR1 SGHAT and CDR2 FQDESV (reference sequence). The ends were cut back, 1 base at V and 2 bases at J, with 11 bases in the middle. The CDR3 sequence is 15 residues long. CDR3 amino acids: CASSLERGRNTEAFF. CDR3 DNA sequence: TGTGCCAGCAGCTTAGAGAGGGGGAGAAACACTGAAGCTTTCTTT.

This chain joins TRBV5-1 and TRBJ1-1; weak D call: TRBD1 (6 bases). CDR3 length: 13 amino acids. V shed 4 bases and J shed 5 bases, with 12 bases lying between them. Germline V gene sequence: CDR1 SGHRS, CDR2 YFSETQ. The CDR3 DNA sequence: TGCGCCAGCAGCCCCAGGGGTCGGACTGAAGCTTTCTTT. Protein product: CASSPRGRTEAFF.

V is TRBV27 and J is TRBJ1-4; TRBD1 is a possible D gene (5 bases). Germline V CDR1 and CDR2: MNHEY, SMNVEV (reference sequence). The CDR3 runs to 16 residues. Trimming shortened V by 4 bases and J by 4 bases, and 16 bases separated the two germline ends. In DNA form, the CDR3 reads TGTGCCAGCAGTTCCAGGACAAGGAGCCGTAATGAAAAACTGTTTTTT. It yields the protein CASSSRTRSRNEKLFF.

The chain links TRBV21-1 to TRBJ2-1; the D call TRBD1 from the table was never checked on the DNA. TRBV21-1 is flagged as a pseudogene. The CDR3 loop spans 15 amino acids. The CDR3 DNA sequence: TGTGCCAGCAGACGGGACAGTAAAACCTACAATGAGCAGTTCTTC. Protein product: CASRRDSKTYNEQFF.

The chain couples TRBV7-2 to TRBJ2-7; D remains unclear. Germline V gene sequence: CDR1 SGHTA, CDR2 FQGNSA. This CDR3 spans 14 amino acids. Trimming cost V 4 bases and J 6 bases, with 16 bases left between them. CDR3 residues: CASSSRAVLGEQYF. CDR3 sequence (DNA): TGTGCCAGCAGCTCGCGTGCGGTATTAGGCGAGCAGTACTTC.

The chain recombines TRBV2 with TRBJ1-6; D is possibly TRBD1 (6 bases). CDR3 length equals 14 residues. Germline V gene data show CDR1 as SNHLY and CDR2 as FYNNEI. V was clipped by 6 bases and J by 10 bases, with 16 bases between them. The CDR3 loop reads CASRPEGGRSPLHF. CDR3 DNA sequence: TGTGCCAGCAGGCCCGAGGGGGGGCGCTCACCCCTCCACTTT.

This clone has only one observation. The chain has TRBV5-6 and TRBJ2-7, with TRBD2 matching over 9 bases. J was trimmed by 0 bases and V by 4 bases; bases with no gene match: 2. Germline CDR1 reads SGHDT; CDR2 reads YYEEEE. The CDR3 runs 14 residues. CDR3 residues: CASSRSGSSYEQYF. The CDR3 region has the DNA TGTGCCAGCAGCCGTAGCGGGAGCTCCTACGAGCAGTACTTC.

V gene TRBV27 combines with J gene TRBJ1-3; D is unresolved. Germline CDR1 reads MNHEY; CDR2 reads SMNVEV (reference sequence). The V and J ends lost 6 bases and 2 bases respectively, with 8 bases between them. The CDR3 sequence is 13 residues long. The CDR3 nucleotides read TGTGCCAGCAGGAGGTCTCCTGGAAACACCATATATTTT. Translating gives CASRRSPGNTIYF.